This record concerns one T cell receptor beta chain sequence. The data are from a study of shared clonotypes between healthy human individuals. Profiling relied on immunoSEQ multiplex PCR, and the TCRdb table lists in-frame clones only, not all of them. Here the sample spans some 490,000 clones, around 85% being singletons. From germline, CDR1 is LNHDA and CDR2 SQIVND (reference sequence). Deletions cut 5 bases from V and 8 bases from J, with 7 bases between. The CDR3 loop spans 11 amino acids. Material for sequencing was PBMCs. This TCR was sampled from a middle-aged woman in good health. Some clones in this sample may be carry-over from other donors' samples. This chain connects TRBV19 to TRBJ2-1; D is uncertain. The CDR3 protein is CASSRDHEQFF. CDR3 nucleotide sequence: TGTGCCAGTAGTCGAGACCATGAGCAGTTCTTC.